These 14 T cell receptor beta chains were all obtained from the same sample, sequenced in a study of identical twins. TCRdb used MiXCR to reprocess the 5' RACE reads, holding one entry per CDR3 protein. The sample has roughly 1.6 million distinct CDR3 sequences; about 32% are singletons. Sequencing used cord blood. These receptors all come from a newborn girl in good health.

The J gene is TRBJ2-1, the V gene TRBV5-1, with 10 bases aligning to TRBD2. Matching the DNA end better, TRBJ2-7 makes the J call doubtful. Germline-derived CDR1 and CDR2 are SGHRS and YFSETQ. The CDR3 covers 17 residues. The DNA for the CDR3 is TGCGCCAGCAGCTTGGTAGTAGCGGGGGGAACCTACAATGAGCAGTACTTC. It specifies CASSLVVAGGTYNEQYF.

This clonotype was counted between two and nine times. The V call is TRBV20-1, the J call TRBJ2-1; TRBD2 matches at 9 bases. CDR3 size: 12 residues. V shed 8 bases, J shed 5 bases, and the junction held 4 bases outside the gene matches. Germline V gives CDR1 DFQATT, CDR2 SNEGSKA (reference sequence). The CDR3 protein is CSPRLADNEQFF. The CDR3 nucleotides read TGCAGTCCTCGACTAGCGGACAATGAGCAGTTCTTC.

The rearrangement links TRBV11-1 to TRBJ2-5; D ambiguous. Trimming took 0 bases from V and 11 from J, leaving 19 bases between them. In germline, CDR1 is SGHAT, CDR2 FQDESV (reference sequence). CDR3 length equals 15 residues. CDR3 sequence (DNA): TGTGCCAGCAGCTTAGCCCAGCCATTCTACAGTGAGCAGTACTTC. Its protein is CASSLAQPFYSEQYF. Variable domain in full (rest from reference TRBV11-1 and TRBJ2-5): EAEVAQSPRYKITEKSQAVAFWCDPISGHATLYWYRQILGQGPELLVQFQDESVVDDSQLPKDRFSAERLKGVDSTLKIQPAELGDSAMYLCASSLAQPFYSEQYFGPGTRLLVL.

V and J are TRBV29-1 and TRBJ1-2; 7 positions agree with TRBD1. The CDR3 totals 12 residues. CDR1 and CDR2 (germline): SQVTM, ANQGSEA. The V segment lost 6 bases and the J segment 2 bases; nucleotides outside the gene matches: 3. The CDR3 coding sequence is TGCAGCGTCAGGGGGGGGAACTATGGCTACACCTTC. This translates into CSVRGGNYGYTF.

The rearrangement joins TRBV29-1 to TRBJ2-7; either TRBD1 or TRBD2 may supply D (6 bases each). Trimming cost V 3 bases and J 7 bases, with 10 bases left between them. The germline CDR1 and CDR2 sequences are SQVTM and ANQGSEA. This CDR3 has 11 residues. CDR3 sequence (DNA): TGCAGCGTTGATCGGGGGCTGGAGCAGTACTTC. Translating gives CSVDRGLEQYF.

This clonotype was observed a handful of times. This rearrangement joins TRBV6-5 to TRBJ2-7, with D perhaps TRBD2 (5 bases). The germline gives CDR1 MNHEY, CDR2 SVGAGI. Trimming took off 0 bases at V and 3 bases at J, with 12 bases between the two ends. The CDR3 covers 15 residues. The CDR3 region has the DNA TGTGCCAGCAGTTACTCCTCGGGGTCCTACTACGAGCAGTACTTC. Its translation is CASSYSSGSYYEQYF.

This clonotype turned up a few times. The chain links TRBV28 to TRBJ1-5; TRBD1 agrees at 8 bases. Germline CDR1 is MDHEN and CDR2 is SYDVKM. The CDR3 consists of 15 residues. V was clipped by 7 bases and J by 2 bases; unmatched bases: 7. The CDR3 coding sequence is TGTGCCAGCATTGGACCGACAGGGGGCAATCAGCCCCAGCATTTT. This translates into CASIGPTGGNQPQHF.

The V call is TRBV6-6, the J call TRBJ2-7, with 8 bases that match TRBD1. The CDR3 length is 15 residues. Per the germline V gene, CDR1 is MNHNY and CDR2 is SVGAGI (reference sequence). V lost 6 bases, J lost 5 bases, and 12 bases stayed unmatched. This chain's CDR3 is CASRPRTGKRDEQYF. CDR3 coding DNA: TGTGCCAGCAGACCAAGGACAGGGAAAAGGGACGAGCAGTACTTC.

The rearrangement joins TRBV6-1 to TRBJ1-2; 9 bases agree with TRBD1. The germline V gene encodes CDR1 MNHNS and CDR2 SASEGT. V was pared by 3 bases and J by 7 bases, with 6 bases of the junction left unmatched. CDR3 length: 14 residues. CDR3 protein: CASSESGTGFGYTF. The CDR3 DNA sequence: TGTGCCAGCAGTGAGTCCGGGACAGGGTTTGGCTACACCTTC.

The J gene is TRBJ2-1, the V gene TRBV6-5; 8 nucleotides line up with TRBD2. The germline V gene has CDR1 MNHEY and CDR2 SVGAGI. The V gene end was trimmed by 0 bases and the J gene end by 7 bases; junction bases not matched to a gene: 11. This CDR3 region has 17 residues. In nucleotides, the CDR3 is TGTGCCAGCAGTTACTCTGGAAGCGGGAGTTCTTTGAATGAGCAGTTCTTC. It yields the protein CASSYSGSGSSLNEQFF.

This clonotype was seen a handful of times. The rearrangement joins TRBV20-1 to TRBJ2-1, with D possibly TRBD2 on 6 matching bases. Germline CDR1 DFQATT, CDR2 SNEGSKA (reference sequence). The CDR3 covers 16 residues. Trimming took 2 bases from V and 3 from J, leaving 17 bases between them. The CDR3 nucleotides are TGCAGTGCTAGACGGCGGCAGCGGGTCATCTACAATGAGCAGTTCTTC. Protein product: CSARRRQRVIYNEQFF.

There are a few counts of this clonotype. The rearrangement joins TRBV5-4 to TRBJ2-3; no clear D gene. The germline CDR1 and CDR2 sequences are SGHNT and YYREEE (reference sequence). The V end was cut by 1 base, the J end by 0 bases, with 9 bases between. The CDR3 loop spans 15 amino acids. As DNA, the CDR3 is TGTGCCAGCAGCTTGACCCCATCTAGCACAGATACGCAGTATTTT. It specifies CASSLTPSSTDTQYF.

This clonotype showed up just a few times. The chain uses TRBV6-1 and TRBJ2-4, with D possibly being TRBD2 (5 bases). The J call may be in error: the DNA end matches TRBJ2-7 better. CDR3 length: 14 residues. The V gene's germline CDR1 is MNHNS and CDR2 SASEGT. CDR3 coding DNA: TGTGCCAGCAGTACCCACGGACTCCCCAGCGAGCAGTACTTC. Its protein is CASSTHGLPSEQYF.

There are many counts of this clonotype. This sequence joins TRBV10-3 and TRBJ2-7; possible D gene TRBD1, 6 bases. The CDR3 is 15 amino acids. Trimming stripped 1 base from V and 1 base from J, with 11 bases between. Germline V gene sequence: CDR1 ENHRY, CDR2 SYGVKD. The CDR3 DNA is TGTGCCATCAGTGAGTGGGACAAAGGGTCCTACGAGCAGTACTTC. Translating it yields CAISEWDKGSYEQYF.